This T cell receptor (beta chain) was retrieved from a study of blood T cell repertoires in COVID-19. Germline lookup yields CDR1 SGHVS and CDR2 FQNEAQ. The J segment lost 0 bases and the V segment lost 2 bases, leaving 7 bases of the junction unmatched. The CDR3 contains 17 residues. In the source study's methods: Amplified reference gene primers provided the basis for estimating nucleated cell counts. Sequencing used immunoSEQ multiplex PCR; TCRdb keeps in-frame clones, though not all of them. The DNA was the basis for D and trimming; V, J and clone size are from that table. The sample shows 200,000 or so clones, 80% to 90% of them seen only once.

The sequence derives from a woman older than 75 with COVID-19, enrolled during active disease. This chain uses TRBV7-8 with TRBJ1-5, with 7 positions matching TRBD1. Sequencing input: peripheral blood. CDR3 coding DNA: TGTGCCAGCAGCTTAAACAACAGGGGTATTAGCAATCAGCCCCAGCATTTT. Its protein product is CASSLNNRGISNQPQHF.